The following is a T cell receptor (beta chain) sequence with its context. The germline V gene encodes CDR1 LNHDA and CDR2 SQIVND (reference sequence). The CDR3 is made up of 13 amino acids. Trimming removed 8 bases from V and 3 bases from J, with 13 bases in between. The sample is drawn from a study of blood T cell repertoires in COVID-19. In the authors' workflow: Scientists estimated how many nucleated cells there were by amplifying reference gene primers. The repertoire was sequenced with immunoSEQ multiplex PCR; TCRdb's copy has only in-frame clones and lacks some. That table supplies the V and J calls and clone size; D and trimming were determined from the DNA. The sample holds 170,000 or so clones, over 80% seen once.

This sequence originates from a woman aged 40 to 50 with COVID-19, enrolled during active disease. Sequenced sample: peripheral blood. V usage is TRBV19 and J usage is TRBJ1-1, with D unclear. The CDR3 is CASSKRFDTEAFF. In nucleotides, the CDR3 is TGTGCCAGTTCGAAGAGGTTCGACACTGAAGCTTTCTTT.